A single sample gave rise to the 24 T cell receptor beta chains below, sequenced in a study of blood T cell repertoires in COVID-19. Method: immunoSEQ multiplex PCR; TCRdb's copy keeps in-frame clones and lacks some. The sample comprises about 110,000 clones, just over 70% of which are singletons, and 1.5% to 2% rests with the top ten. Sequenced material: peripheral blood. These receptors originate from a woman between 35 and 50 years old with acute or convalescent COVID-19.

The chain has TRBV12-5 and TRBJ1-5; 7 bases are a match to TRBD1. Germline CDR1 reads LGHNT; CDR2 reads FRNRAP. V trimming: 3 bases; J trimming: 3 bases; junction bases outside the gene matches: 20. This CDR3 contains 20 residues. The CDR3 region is CASGLLPFGGVRGSNQPQHF. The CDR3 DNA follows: TGTGCTAGTGGTTTACTCCCGTTCGGGGGAGTCAGGGGGTCCAATCAGCCCCAGCATTTT.

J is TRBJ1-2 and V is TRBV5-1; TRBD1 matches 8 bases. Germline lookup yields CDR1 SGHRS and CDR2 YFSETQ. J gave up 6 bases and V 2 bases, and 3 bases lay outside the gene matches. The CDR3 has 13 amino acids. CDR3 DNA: TGCGCCAGCAGCTTCGGACAGGGCCATGGCTACACCTTC. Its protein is CASSFGQGHGYTF.

DNA for the CDR3: TGTGCCAGCAGCCCGGAGGTGGCGGCGACCTACAATGAGCAGTTCTTC. Translated: CASSPEVAATYNEQFF. The J gene is TRBJ2-1, the V gene TRBV11-2; maybe TRBD2 (5 bases). Trimming shortened V by 5 bases and J by 2 bases, and 16 bases separated the two germline ends. The germline V gene has CDR1 SGHAT and CDR2 FQNNGV. The CDR3 totals 16 residues.

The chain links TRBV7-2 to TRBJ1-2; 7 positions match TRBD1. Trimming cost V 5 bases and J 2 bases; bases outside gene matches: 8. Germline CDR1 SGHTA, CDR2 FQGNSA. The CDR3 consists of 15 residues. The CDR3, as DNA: TGTGCCAGCAGCACCAGACAGGGCTGGAACTATGGCTACACCTTC. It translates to CASSTRQGWNYGYTF.

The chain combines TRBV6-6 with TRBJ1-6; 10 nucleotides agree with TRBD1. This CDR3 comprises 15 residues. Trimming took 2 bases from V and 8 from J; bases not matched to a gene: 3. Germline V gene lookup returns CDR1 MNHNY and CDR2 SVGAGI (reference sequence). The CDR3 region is CASSYGGTGDSPLHF. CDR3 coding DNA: TGTGCCAGCAGTTACGGCGGGACAGGGGATTCACCCCTCCACTTT.

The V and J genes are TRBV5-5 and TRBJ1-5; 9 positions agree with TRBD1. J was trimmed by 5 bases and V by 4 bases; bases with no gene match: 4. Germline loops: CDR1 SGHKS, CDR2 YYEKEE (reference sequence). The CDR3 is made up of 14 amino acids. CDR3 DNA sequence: TGTGCCAGCAGCGCGGGACAGGGCCATCAGCCCCAGCATTTT. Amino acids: CASSAGQGHQPQHF.

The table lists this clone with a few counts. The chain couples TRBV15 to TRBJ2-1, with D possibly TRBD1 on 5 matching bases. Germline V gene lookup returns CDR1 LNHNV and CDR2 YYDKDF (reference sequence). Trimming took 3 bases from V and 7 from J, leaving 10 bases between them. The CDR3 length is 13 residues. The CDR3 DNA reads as TGTGCCACCAGCAGTGAGCAGGGAAATGAGCAGTTCTTC. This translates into CATSSEQGNEQFF. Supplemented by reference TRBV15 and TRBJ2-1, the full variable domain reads DAMVIQNPRYQVTQFGKPVTLSCSQTLNHNVMYWYQQKSSQAPKLLFHYYDKDFNNEADTPDNFQSRRPNTSFCFLDIRSPGLGDTAMYLCATSSEQGNEQFFGPGTRLTVL.

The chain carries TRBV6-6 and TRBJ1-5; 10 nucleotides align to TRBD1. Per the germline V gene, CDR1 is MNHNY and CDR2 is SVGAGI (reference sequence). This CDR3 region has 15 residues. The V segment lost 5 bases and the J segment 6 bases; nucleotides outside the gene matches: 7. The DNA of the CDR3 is TGTGCCAGCAGTAGCGACAGGGGGCAAGTTCAGCCCCAGCATTTT. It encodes CASSSDRGQVQPQHF.

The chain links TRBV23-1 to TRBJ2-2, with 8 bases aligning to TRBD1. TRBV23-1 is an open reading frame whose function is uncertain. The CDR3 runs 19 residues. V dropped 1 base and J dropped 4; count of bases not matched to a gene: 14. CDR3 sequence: CASSQWSRQGTGITGELFF. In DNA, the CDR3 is TGCGCCAGCAGTCAATGGTCCAGACAGGGGACGGGGATCACCGGGGAGCTGTTTTTT.

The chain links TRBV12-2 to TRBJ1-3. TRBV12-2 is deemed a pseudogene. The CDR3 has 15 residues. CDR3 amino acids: CASRLVRSSGNTIYF. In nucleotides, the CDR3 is TGTGCAAGTCGCTTAGTGCGGAGCTCTGGAAACACCATATATTTT.

The CDR3, as DNA: TGTGCCAGCAGCCTCACCGGGACAGGGGATCAGCCCCAGCATTTT. Translated, it gives CASSLTGTGDQPQHF. The chain uses TRBV3-1 (or the pseudogene TRBV3-2) and TRBJ1-5; 10 nucleotides agree with TRBD1. V dropped 4 bases and J dropped 5; count of bases not matched to a gene: 5. Germline CDR1 LGHDT, CDR2 YNNKEL (reference sequence). CDR3 length equals 15 residues.

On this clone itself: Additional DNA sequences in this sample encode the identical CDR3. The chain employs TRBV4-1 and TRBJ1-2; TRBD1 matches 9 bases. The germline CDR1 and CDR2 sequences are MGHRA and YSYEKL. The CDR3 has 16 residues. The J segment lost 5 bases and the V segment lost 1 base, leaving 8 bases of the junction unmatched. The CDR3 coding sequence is TGCGCCAGCAGCCAAGGTGGGGACAGGGCCATGTATGGCTACACCTTC. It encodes CASSQGGDRAMYGYTF.

The CDR3 here is CASSQEARVSGYTF. DNA of the CDR3: TGTGCCAGCAGCCAAGAGGCCAGGGTAAGTGGCTACACCTTC. J is TRBJ1-2 and V is TRBV14; possibly TRBD1 for D (5 bases). V was cut by 0 bases and J by 7 bases, with 12 bases left in between. CDR3 length equals 14 residues. Germline V gene sequence: CDR1 SGHDN, CDR2 FVKESK.

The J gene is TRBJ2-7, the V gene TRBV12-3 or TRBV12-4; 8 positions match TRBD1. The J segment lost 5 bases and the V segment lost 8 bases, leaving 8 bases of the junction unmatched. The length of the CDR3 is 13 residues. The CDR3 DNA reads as TGTGCCAGCGTCCGGACAGGGTCGGACGAGCAGTACTTC. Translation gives CASVRTGSDEQYF.

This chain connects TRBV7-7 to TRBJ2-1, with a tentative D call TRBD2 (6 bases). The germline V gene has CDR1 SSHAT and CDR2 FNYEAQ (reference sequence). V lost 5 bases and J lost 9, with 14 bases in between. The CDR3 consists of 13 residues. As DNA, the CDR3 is TGTGCCAGCAGCCCCGGGCCAGCGGGTGAGCAGTTCTTC. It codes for CASSPGPAGEQFF.

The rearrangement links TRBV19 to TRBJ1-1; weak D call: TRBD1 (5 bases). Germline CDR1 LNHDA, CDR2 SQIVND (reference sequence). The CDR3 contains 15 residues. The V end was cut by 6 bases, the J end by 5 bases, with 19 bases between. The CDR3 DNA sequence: TGTGCCAGTAGATTGAGTGTTCAGGGTTGGACTGAAGCTTTCTTT. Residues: CASRLSVQGWTEAFF.

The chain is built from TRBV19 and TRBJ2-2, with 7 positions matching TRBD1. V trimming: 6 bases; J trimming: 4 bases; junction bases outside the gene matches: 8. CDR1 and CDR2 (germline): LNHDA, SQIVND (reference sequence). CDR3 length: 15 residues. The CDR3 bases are TGTGCCAGTAGCCCGGAAACAGGGGTCACCGGGGAGCTGTTTTTT. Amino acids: CASSPETGVTGELFF.

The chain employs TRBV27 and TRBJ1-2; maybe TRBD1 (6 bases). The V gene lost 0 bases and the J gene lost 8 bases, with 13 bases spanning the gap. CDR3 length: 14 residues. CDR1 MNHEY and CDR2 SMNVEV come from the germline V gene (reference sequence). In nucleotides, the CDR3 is TGTGCCAGCAGTTTATCGCAGGGGCTCGGAGGCTACACCTTC. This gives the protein CASSLSQGLGGYTF.

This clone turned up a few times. This CDR3 reads CSVGGNQPQHF. The CDR3 DNA reads as TGCAGCGTGGGGGGGAATCAGCCCCAGCATTTT. This chain links TRBV29-1 with TRBJ1-5, with D tentatively TRBD1 (5 bases). In germline, CDR1 is SQVTM, CDR2 ANQGSEA. Trimming stripped 6 bases from V and 4 bases from J, with 7 bases between. This CDR3 has 11 residues.

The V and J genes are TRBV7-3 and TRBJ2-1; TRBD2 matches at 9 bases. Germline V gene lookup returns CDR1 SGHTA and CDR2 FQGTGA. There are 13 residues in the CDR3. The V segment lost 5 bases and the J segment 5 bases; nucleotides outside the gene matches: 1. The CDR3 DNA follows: TGTGCCAGCAGCCTAGCGGGGAACAATGAGCAGTTCTTC. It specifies CASSLAGNNEQFF.

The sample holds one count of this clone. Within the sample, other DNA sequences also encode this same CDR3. The CDR3 DNA is TGCAGTGCTAGACAGGGTTACGAGCAGTACTTC. Translating it yields CSARQGYEQYF. The V gene is TRBV20-1, the J gene TRBJ2-7, with a weak D call TRBD1 (5 bases). CDR3 size: 11 residues. Between the trimmed V and J ends, which lost 2 bases and 4 bases, there was a span of 6 bases. Per the germline V gene, CDR1 is DFQATT and CDR2 is SNEGSKA (reference sequence).

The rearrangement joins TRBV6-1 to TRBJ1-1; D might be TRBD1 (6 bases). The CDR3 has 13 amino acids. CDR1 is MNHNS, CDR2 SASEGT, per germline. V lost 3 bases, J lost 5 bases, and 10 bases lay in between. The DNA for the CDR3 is TGTGCCAGCAGTGACCTACAGGGTACTGAAGCTTTCTTT. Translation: CASSDLQGTEAFF.

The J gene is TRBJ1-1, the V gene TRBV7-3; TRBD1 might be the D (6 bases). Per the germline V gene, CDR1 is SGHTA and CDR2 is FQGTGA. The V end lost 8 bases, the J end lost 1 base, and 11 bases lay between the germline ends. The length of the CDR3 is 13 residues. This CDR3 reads CASSQGTNTEAFF. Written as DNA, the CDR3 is TGTGCCAGCTCTCAGGGGACGAACACTGAAGCTTTCTTT.

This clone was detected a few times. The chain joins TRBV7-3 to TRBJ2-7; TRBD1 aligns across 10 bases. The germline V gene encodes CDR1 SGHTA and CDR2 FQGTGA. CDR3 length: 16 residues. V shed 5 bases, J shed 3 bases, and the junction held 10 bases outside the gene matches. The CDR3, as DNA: TGTGCCAGCAGCCCGCGGGACAGGGGAATCGGCTACGAGCAGTACTTC. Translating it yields CASSPRDRGIGYEQYF.